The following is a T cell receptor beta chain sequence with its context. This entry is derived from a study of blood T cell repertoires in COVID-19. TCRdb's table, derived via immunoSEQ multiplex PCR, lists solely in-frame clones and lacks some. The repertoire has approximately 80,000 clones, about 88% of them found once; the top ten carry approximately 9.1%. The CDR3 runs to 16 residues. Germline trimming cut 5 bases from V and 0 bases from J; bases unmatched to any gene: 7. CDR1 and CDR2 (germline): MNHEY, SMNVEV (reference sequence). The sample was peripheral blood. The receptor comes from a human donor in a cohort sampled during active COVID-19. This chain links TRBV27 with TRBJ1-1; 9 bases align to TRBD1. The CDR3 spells CASSPGTGILNTEAFF. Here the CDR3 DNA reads TGTGCCAGCAGTCCAGGGACAGGGATTTTGAACACTGAAGCTTTCTTT.